This section outlines one T cell receptor (beta chain) sequence together with its context. Its antigen is still unknown. The junction had 5 bases not matched to a gene; V was cut back by 0 bases and J by 3 bases. Germline V gene sequence: CDR1 MNHEY, CDR2 SVGAGI. The CDR3 is 15 residues long. The data were taken from a study of T-cell memory formation after mild COVID-19. Whole-study findings and limits: Pre-infection memory held some responding clones, suggesting pre-existing cross-reactive T cells responded. Contracting clones from day 15 to 85 showed balanced CD4/CD8; later expanders favored CD4+. Specificity for SARS-CoV-2 was not confirmed among the second-wave clones peaking on day 37.

Each CDR3 protein gets one entry after TCRdb re-called the 5' RACE reads with MiXCR. This sample yields 150,000 to 200,000 distinct CDR3 sequences, of which around 13% are seen a single time; roughly 13% belongs to the top ten. J is TRBJ2-7 and V is TRBV6-5; 7 positions match TRBD1. Sequencing input: PBMCs or a T cell subset sorted from them (not recorded which). The sequence derives from an adult woman who had mild COVID-19 (a few samples of this study predate the infection). Cell type and time point are not known. The CDR3 region has the DNA TGTGCCAGCAGTTACTCTTCGGGACAGCTCTACGAGCAGTACTTC. Protein sequence: CASSYSSGQLYEQYF.